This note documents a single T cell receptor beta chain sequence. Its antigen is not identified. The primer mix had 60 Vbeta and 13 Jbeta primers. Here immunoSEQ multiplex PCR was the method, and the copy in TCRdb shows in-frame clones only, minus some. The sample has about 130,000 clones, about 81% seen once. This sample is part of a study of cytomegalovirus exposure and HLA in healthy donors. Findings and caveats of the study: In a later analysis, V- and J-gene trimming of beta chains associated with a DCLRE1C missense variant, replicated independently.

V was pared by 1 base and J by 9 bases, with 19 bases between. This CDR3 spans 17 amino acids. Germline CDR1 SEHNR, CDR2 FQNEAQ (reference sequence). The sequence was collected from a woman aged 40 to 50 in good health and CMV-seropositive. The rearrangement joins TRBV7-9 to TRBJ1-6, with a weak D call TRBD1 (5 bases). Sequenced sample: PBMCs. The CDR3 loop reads CASSLERLSLGGSPLHF. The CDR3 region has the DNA TGTGCCAGCAGCTTAGAGCGACTCTCCCTCGGGGGTTCACCCCTCCACTTT.